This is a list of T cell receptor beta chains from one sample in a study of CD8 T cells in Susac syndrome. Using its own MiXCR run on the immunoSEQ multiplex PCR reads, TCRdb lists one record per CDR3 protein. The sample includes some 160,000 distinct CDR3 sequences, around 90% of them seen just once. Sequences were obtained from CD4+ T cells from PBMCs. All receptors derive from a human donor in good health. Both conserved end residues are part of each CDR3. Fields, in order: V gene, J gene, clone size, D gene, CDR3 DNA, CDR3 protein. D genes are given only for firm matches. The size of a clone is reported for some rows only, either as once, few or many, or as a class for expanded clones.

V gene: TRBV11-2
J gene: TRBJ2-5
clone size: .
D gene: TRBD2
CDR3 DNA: TGTGCCAGCAGCATGGGGATGAGCGGGAGGCGAGAGACCCAGTACTTC
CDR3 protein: CASSMGMSGRRETQYF

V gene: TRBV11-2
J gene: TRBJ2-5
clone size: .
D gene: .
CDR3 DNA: TGTGCCAGCAGCTTGGGACAGAACAGGGGAGGGAAAGAGACCCAGTACTTC
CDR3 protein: CASSLGQNRGGKETQYF

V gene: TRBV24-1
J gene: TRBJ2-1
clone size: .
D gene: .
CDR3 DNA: TGTGCCACCAGCCTTTCCGCAGGTCCAGGGGATGAGCAGTTCTTC
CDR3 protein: CATSLSAGPGDEQFF

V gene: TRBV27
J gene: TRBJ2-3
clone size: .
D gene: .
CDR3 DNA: TGTGCCAGCAGTTTATCGCTCGGGTTTTCAGATACGCAGTATTTT
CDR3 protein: CASSLSLGFSDTQYF

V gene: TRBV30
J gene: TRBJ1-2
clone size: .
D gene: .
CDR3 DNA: TGTGCCTGGAGTCCCCGGACTGACGGCGGCTACACCTTC
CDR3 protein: CAWSPRTDGGYTF

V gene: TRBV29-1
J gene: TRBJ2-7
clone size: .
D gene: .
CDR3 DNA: TGCAGCGTTCTACCCAGCGGCTACGAGCAGTACTTC
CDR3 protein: CSVLPSGYEQYF

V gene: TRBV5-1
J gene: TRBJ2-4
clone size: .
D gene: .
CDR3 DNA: TGCGCCAGCAGCTTCAGGGGTGGACTAGCCAAAAACATTCAGTACTTC
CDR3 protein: CASSFRGGLAKNIQYF

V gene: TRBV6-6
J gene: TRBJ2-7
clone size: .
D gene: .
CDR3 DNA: TGTGCCAGCAGTTATCCGGCATCCTACGAGCAGTACTTC
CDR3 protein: CASSYPASYEQYF

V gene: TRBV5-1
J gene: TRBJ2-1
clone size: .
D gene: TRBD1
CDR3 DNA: TGCGCCAGCAGCCCACGGACAGGGGGCCACAATGAGCAGTTCTTC
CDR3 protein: CASSPRTGGHNEQFF

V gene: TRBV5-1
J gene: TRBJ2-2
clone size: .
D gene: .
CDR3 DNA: TGCGCCAGCAGCTCTAGCGCTAGTATCGGGGAGCTGTTTTTT
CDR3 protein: CASSSSASIGELFF

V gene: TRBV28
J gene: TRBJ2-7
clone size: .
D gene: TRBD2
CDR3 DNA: TGTGCCAGCAGCGTTACTAGCGGGAGGCTCTACGAGCAGTACTTC
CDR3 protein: CASSVTSGRLYEQYF

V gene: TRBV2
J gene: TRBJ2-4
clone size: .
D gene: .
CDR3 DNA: TGTGCCAGCAGTGAATGGGGGGGCAGAGGTGACATTCAGTACTTC
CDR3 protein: CASSEWGGRGDIQYF

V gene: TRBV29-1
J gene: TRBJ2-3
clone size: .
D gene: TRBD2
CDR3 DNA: TGCAGCGTTGAAACTAGCGGGGGGGGCACAGATACGCAGTATTTT
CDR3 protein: CSVETSGGGTDTQYF

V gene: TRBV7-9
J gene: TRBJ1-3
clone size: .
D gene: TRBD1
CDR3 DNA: TGTGCCAGCAGCCCTGGACAGGGGAAGTCTGGAAACACCATATATTTT
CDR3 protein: CASSPGQGKSGNTIYF

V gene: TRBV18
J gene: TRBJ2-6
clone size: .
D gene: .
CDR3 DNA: TGTGCCAGCTCCCAAGGGACGCACACTGGGGCCAACGTCCTGACTTTC
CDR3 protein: CASSQGTHTGANVLTF

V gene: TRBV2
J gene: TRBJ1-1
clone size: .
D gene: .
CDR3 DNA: TGTGCCAGCAAAGGTCAGATGAACACTGAAGCTTTCTTT
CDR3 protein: CASKGQMNTEAFF

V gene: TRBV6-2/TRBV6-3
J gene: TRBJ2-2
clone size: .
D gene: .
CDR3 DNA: TGTGCCAGCAGTCCCCACGGAGTAGCGGGGGAGCTGTTTTTT
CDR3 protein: CASSPHGVAGELFF

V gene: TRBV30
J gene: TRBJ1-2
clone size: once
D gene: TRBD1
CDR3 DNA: TGTGCCTGGAGTGTACTGTGGCAGGGGGCATATGGCTACACCTTC
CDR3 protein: CAWSVLWQGAYGYTF

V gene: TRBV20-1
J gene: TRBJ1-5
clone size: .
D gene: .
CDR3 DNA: TGCAGTGCTAGAGACGGGGCGGTTCAGCCCCAGCATTTT
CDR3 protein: CSARDGAVQPQHF

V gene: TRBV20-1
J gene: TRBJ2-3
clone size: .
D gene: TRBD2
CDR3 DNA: TGCAGTGCTAGAGGGGCGGGAGGTAGCGGGAGCACAGATACGCAGTATTTT
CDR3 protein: CSARGAGGSGSTDTQYF

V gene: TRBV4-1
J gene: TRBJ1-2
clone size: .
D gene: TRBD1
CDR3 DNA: TGCGCCAGCAGCCAAGATCCGACAGGGGGCGTGTATGGCTACACCTTC
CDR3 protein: CASSQDPTGGVYGYTF

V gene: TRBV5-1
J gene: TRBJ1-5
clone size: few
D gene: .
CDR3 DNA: TGCGCCAGCAGCCCCGAGACAGGCTGGGGTCAGCCCCAGCATTTT
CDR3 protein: CASSPETGWGQPQHF

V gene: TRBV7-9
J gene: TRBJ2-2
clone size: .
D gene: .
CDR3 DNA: TGTGCCAGCACCTTGTCCGGGGAGCTGTTTTTT
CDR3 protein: CASTLSGELFF

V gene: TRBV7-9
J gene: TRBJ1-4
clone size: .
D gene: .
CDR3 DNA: TGTGCCAGCAGCTCCGGACGGATTGCAACTAATGAAAAACTGTTTTTT
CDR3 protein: CASSSGRIATNEKLFF

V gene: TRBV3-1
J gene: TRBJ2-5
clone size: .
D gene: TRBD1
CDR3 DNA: TGTGCCAGCAGCCAAGTAGGACAGGGAGGCGAGACCCAGTACTTC
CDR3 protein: CASSQVGQGGETQYF

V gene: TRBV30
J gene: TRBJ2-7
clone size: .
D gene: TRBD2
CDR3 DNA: TGTGCCTGGAGTAGGGGGCTAGCGGGGGGGATGGAGCAGTACTTC
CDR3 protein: CAWSRGLAGGMEQYF

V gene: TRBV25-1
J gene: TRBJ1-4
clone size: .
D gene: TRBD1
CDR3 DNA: TGTGCCAGCAGGGCGGACAGGGATGAAAAACTGTTTTTT
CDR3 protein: CASRADRDEKLFF

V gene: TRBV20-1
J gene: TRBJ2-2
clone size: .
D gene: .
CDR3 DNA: TGCAGTGCTAGAGGGCTGACGAACACCGGGGAGCTGTTTTTT
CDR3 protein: CSARGLTNTGELFF

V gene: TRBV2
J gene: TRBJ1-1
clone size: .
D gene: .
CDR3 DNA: TGTGCCAGGGAGGGAAGGACTGGGGTCACTGAAGCTTTCTTT
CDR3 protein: CAREGRTGVTEAFF

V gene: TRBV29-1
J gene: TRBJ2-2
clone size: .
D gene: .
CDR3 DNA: TGCAGCGTTGTCGGAGACAGCAAGAACACCGGGGAGCTGTTTTTT
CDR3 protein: CSVVGDSKNTGELFF

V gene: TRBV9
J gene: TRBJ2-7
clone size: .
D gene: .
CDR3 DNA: TGTGCCAGCAGCGTAGAGGCCAGGCCCTACGAGCAGTACTTC
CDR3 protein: CASSVEARPYEQYF

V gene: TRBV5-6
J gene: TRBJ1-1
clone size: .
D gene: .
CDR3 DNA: TGTGCCAGCAGCTTGGGGGCAGGGGACACTGAAGCTTTCTTT
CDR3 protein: CASSLGAGDTEAFF

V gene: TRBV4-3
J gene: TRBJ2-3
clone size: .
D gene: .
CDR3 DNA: TGCGCCAGCAGCCAAGAGGGCAGGGCGACGCAGTATTTT
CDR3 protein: CASSQEGRATQYF

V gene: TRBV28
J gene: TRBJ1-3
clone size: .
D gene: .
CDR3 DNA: TGTGCCAGCAGTTTAGGGGGACGGATCTCTGGAAACACCATATATTTT
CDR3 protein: CASSLGGRISGNTIYF

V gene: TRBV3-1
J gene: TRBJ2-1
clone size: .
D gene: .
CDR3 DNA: TGTGCCAGCAGCCAATGGAGACTATTCAATGAGCAGTTCTTC
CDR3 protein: CASSQWRLFNEQFF

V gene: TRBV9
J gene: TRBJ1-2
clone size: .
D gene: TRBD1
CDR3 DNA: TGTGCCAGCAGCGTAACAGGGGCTAACTATGGCTACACCTTC
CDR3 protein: CASSVTGANYGYTF

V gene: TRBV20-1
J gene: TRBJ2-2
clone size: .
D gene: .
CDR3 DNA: TGCAGTTCCCCGGGAAAAGAGGGCACCGGGGAGCTGTTTTTT
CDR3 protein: CSSPGKEGTGELFF

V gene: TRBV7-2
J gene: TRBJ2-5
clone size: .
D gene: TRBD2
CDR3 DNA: TGTGCCAGCAGCCCCAATGGTAGCGGGGCACAAGAGACCCAGTACTTC
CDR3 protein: CASSPNGSGAQETQYF

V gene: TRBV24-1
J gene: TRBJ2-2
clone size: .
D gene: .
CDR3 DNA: TGTGCCACCAGGCCGGGACAGAACACCGGGGAGCTGTTTTTT
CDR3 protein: CATRPGQNTGELFF

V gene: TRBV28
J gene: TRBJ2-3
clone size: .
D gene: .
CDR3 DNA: TGTGCCAGCAGTTTAGGCTCGAAGGGAGATACGCAGTATTTT
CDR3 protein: CASSLGSKGDTQYF

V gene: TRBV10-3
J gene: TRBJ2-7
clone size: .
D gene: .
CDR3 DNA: TGTGCCATCAGTTCCAGCCCCCCCGAGCAGTACTTC
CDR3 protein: CAISSSPPEQYF

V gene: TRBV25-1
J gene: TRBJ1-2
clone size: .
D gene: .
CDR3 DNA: TGTGCCAGCAGTGAATCCGGGCCCTATGGCTACACCTTC
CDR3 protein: CASSESGPYGYTF

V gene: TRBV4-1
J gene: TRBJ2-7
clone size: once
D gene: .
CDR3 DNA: TGCGCCAGCAGCCAAGGACCCGGGACGGACCTGCCCGAGCAGTACTTC
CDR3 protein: CASSQGPGTDLPEQYF

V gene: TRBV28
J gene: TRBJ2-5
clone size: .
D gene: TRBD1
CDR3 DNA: TGTGCCAGCAGTTCGCGGACAGGTCTGTACCAAGAGACCCAGTACTTC
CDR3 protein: CASSSRTGLYQETQYF

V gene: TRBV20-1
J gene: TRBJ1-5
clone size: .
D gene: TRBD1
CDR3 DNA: TGCAGTGCTAGGGTCGGGACAGGGGGTCAGCCCCAGCATTTT
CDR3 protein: CSARVGTGGQPQHF

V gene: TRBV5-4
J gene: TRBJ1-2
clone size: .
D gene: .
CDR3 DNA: TGTGCCAGCAGCGCCCGGTGGAACTATGGCTACACCTTC
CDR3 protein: CASSARWNYGYTF

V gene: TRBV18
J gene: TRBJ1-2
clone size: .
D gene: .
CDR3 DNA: TGTGCCAGCTCACCACCGAGTATTGAGGGCTACACCTTC
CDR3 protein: CASSPPSIEGYTF

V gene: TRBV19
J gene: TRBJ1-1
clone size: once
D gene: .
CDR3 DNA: TGTGCCAGCAGTCCAGAGAACACTGAAGCTTTCTTT
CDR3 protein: CASSPENTEAFF

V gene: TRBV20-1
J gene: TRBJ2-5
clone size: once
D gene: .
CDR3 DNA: TGCAGTGCTAGAGACCCGTTAGGGGGAGAGACCCAGTGCTTC
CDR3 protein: CSARDPLGGETQCF

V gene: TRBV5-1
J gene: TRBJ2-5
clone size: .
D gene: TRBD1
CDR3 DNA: TGCGCCAGCAGCCCCGGGACAGTCGCAGCCCAGTACTTC
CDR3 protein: CASSPGTVAAQYF

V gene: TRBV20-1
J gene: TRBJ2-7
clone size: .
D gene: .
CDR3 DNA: TGCAGTGCTAGCGGTTTACAGATAGGGAGTTACGAGCAGTACTTC
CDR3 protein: CSASGLQIGSYEQYF

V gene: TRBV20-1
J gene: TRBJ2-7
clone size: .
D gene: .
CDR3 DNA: TGCAGTGCTAAACGGCAGGGGTCTTACGAGCAGTACTTC
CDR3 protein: CSAKRQGSYEQYF